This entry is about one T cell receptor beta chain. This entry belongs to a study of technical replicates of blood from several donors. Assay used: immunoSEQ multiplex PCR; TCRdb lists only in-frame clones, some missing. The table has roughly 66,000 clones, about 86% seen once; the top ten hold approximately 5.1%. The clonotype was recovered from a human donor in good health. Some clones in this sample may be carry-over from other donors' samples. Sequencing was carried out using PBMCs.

CDR3 DNA sequence: TGTGCCAGTAGTATAGCGTCAGGGCCGGGGGCTGAAGCTTTCTTT. Residues: CASSIASGPGAEAFF. The chain uses TRBV19 and TRBJ1-1; weak D call: TRBD1 (5 bases). Germline-derived CDR1 and CDR2 are LNHDA and SQIVND (reference sequence). This CDR3 is built from 15 residues. V lost 1 base and J 6 bases, leaving 15 bases between the germline ends.